The clone carrying this T cell receptor beta chain showed up many times. Its specificity is unknown. This beta chain represents an off-target read in a library built for alpha chains; its size is of limited meaning. A distinct unique molecular identifier was carried by each TCR cDNA molecule. From the 5' RACE reads, TCRdb called clonotypes with MiXCR, one entry per CDR3 protein. Seen here are about 11,000 distinct CDR3 sequences, approximately 6.7% observed once, and the top ten hold under 30%. The CDR3 length is 14 residues. The germline V and J ends were trimmed by 3 bases and 0 bases, with 8 bases remaining between them. Germline assignment: CDR1 SNHLY and CDR2 FYNNEI. This record comes from a study of spatial heterogeneity in lung cancer. Study-wide background: Detection consistently captured more beta-chain sequences than alpha-chain sequences. Study-wide points: Among blood samples, ubiquitous expanded tumor TCRs appeared more at resection than at follow-up.

This sample's time point: sample taken at primary tumor resection. In each case, whole RNA from tumor, nontumor lung or frozen PBMC was sequenced unsorted. The donor population consisted of roughly 70 patients with untreated, early-stage non-small cell lung cancer. The specimen was PBMCs, collected at surgery. The sequence came from a male donor with early-stage non-small cell lung cancer. The chain combines TRBV2 with TRBJ1-2, with D maybe TRBD1 (6 bases). The CDR3 nucleotides are TGTGCCAGCAGTGAGGGGGGCCCTAACTATGGCTACACCTTC. Protein sequence: CASSEGGPNYGYTF.